These T cell receptor beta chains were read from a single sample in a study of cytomegalovirus exposure and HLA in healthy donors. Some clones are missing from TCRdb's copy, which holds only in-frame ones; the method was immunoSEQ multiplex PCR. The sample yields roughly 260,000 clones, 80% to 90% seen once. The sequencing input was PBMCs. The receptor source for this set is a man in his late teens or twenties in good health and CMV-seronegative. Each CDR3 is given with its conserved first and last residue. Fields, in order: V gene, D gene, J gene, clone size, CDR3 DNA, CDR3 protein. The D gene is left open where the match is weak. The size entry is marked missing in some rows and otherwise reads once, few, many or a size class.

v_call: TRBV27; d_call: TRBD1; j_call: TRBJ1-5; clone_size: NA; cdr3_nt: TGTGCCAGCAGTTTCTGGTCTTCGAACAGGGGGTATGATCAGCCCCAGCATTTT; cdr3_aa: CASSFWSSNRGYDQPQHF
v_call: TRBV27; d_call: NA; j_call: TRBJ2-7; clone_size: NA; cdr3_nt: TGTGCCAGCAAATTGGGAGGACCCTACGAGCAGTACTTC; cdr3_aa: CASKLGGPYEQYF
v_call: TRBV2; d_call: NA; j_call: TRBJ2-5; clone_size: NA; cdr3_nt: TGTGCCAGCAGTGAATACGGGGGTCAAGAGACCCAGTACTTC; cdr3_aa: CASSEYGGQETQYF
v_call: TRBV7-8; d_call: NA; j_call: TRBJ1-4; clone_size: NA; cdr3_nt: TGTGCCAGCAGCCTCGACAGGGAAAAACTGTTTTTT; cdr3_aa: CASSLDREKLFF
v_call: TRBV5-1; d_call: TRBD1; j_call: TRBJ2-2; clone_size: NA; cdr3_nt: TGCGCCAGCAGCTTGGGGGACAGGACCGGGGAGCTGTTTTTT; cdr3_aa: CASSLGDRTGELFF
v_call: TRBV30; d_call: NA; j_call: TRBJ2-2; clone_size: NA; cdr3_nt: TGTGCCTGGAGGGCCGACAGGACCGGGGAGCTGTTTTTT; cdr3_aa: CAWRADRTGELFF
v_call: TRBV19; d_call: NA; j_call: TRBJ2-7; clone_size: NA; cdr3_nt: TGTGCCAGTGCTAACCCGAACGAGCAGTACTTC; cdr3_aa: CASANPNEQYF
v_call: TRBV15; d_call: TRBD1; j_call: TRBJ1-3; clone_size: NA; cdr3_nt: TGTGCCACCCAGGAGGGGGCTTTTGCCGGAAACACCATATATTTT; cdr3_aa: CATQEGAFAGNTIYF
v_call: TRBV9; d_call: NA; j_call: TRBJ2-7; clone_size: once; cdr3_nt: TGTGCCAGCAGCGTAGCGGGATCCCTCGGCCACGAGCAGTACTTC; cdr3_aa: CASSVAGSLGHEQYF
v_call: TRBV9; d_call: NA; j_call: TRBJ1-3; clone_size: NA; cdr3_nt: TGTGCCAGCAGCCCCGGGAGGGCTGGAAACACCATATATTTT; cdr3_aa: CASSPGRAGNTIYF
v_call: TRBV10-3; d_call: TRBD2; j_call: TRBJ2-2; clone_size: NA; cdr3_nt: TGTGCCATCAGTGAGTCGATATACGGGAGGGGGAACACCGGGGAGCTGTTTTTT; cdr3_aa: CAISESIYGRGNTGELFF
v_call: TRBV5-1; d_call: TRBD2; j_call: TRBJ2-5; clone_size: NA; cdr3_nt: TGCGCCAGCAGCTTGGGGAACGAACTAGCGTCGCGAGAGACCCAGTACTTC; cdr3_aa: CASSLGNELASRETQYF
v_call: TRBV7-2; d_call: TRBD1; j_call: TRBJ1-5; clone_size: few; cdr3_nt: TGTGCCAGCAGCTATAAGACAGGGGAGCAGCCCCAGCATTTT; cdr3_aa: CASSYKTGEQPQHF
v_call: TRBV28; d_call: TRBD1; j_call: TRBJ1-5; clone_size: few; cdr3_nt: TGTGCCAGCAGTATTGACAGGGATAATCAGCCCCAGCATTTT; cdr3_aa: CASSIDRDNQPQHF
v_call: TRBV7-9; d_call: NA; j_call: TRBJ1-6; clone_size: NA; cdr3_nt: TGTGCCAGCAGCTTAGCCGGCAGGGGAAATTCACCCCTCCACTTT; cdr3_aa: CASSLAGRGNSPLHF
v_call: TRBV19; d_call: TRBD1; j_call: TRBJ2-3; clone_size: NA; cdr3_nt: TGTGCCACCCGGGACAGGGGTTCTGTAAATACGCAGTATTTT; cdr3_aa: CATRDRGSVNTQYF
v_call: TRBV12-5; d_call: TRBD1; j_call: TRBJ1-2; clone_size: NA; cdr3_nt: TGTGCTAGTGGTTTGGACAGGGGGCATTGGGGCTACACCTTC; cdr3_aa: CASGLDRGHWGYTF
v_call: TRBV7-6; d_call: TRBD2; j_call: TRBJ2-1; clone_size: NA; cdr3_nt: TGTGCCAGCAGCCCGACTAGCGGGGGGGCCGGCGGTGAGCAGTTCTTC; cdr3_aa: CASSPTSGGAGGEQFF
v_call: TRBV4-2; d_call: TRBD2; j_call: TRBJ2-7; clone_size: NA; cdr3_nt: TGTGCCAGCAGCCAAGAGGGGACTAGCGGGCCCCTGGAGCAGTACTTC; cdr3_aa: CASSQEGTSGPLEQYF
v_call: TRBV6-6; d_call: NA; j_call: TRBJ2-3; clone_size: NA; cdr3_nt: TGTGCCAGCAGGACGGCAGGGCCAGATACGCAGTATTTT; cdr3_aa: CASRTAGPDTQYF
v_call: TRBV7-8; d_call: NA; j_call: TRBJ1-2; clone_size: NA; cdr3_nt: TGTGCCAGCAGCTTAGCCCCGGGGGTAGGCTATGGCTACACCTTC; cdr3_aa: CASSLAPGVGYGYTF
v_call: TRBV7-9; d_call: NA; j_call: TRBJ1-5; clone_size: once; cdr3_nt: TGTGCCAGCAGCTTAGCGGACAGAACCCAGCATTTT; cdr3_aa: CASSLADRTQHF
v_call: TRBV7-8; d_call: TRBD2; j_call: TRBJ2-5; clone_size: NA; cdr3_nt: TGTGCCAGCCGGGGGGACCAAGAGACCCAGTACTTC; cdr3_aa: CASRGDQETQYF
v_call: TRBV9; d_call: TRBD2; j_call: TRBJ2-7; clone_size: NA; cdr3_nt: TGTGCCAGCAGCGTTTCGTCCGCGGGAGACGAGCAGTACTTC; cdr3_aa: CASSVSSAGDEQYF
v_call: TRBV6-1; d_call: TRBD1; j_call: TRBJ2-7; clone_size: NA; cdr3_nt: TGTGCCAGCAGTGAGATTCTGGGACAGGGCTACGAGCAGTACTTC; cdr3_aa: CASSEILGQGYEQYF
v_call: TRBV25-1; d_call: TRBD1; j_call: TRBJ2-2; clone_size: NA; cdr3_nt: TGTGCCAGCAGGGACGACAGGGAGATGAACACCGGGGAGCTGTTTTTT; cdr3_aa: CASRDDREMNTGELFF
v_call: TRBV11-2; d_call: TRBD1; j_call: TRBJ2-7; clone_size: NA; cdr3_nt: TGTGCCAGCAGCACCGAATGGGACAGGCCGAGTCGGGAGCAGTACTTC; cdr3_aa: CASSTEWDRPSREQYF
v_call: TRBV27; d_call: TRBD1; j_call: TRBJ2-5; clone_size: NA; cdr3_nt: TGTGCCAGCAGCCGGACAGGGGTAGGGGAGACCCAGTACTTC; cdr3_aa: CASSRTGVGETQYF
v_call: TRBV6-6; d_call: NA; j_call: TRBJ2-7; clone_size: NA; cdr3_nt: TGTGCCAGCAGTTACGGGGGGGGCGCGTACGAGCAGTACTTC; cdr3_aa: CASSYGGGAYEQYF
v_call: TRBV11-2; d_call: TRBD1; j_call: TRBJ2-3; clone_size: once; cdr3_nt: TGTGCCAGCAGCCCAGGGACCTGGGACAGACCCACAGATACGCAGTATTTT; cdr3_aa: CASSPGTWDRPTDTQYF
v_call: TRBV9; d_call: TRBD2; j_call: TRBJ2-1; clone_size: NA; cdr3_nt: TGTGCCAGCAGCGCGACTAGCGTGTACAATGAGCAGTTCTTC; cdr3_aa: CASSATSVYNEQFF
v_call: TRBV4-3; d_call: TRBD1; j_call: TRBJ1-5; clone_size: NA; cdr3_nt: TGCGCCAGCAGCCAAGGCTGGGGACAGGGCAATCAGCCCCAGCATTTT; cdr3_aa: CASSQGWGQGNQPQHF
v_call: TRBV11-3; d_call: TRBD2; j_call: TRBJ2-2; clone_size: NA; cdr3_nt: TGTGCCAGCAGCTTCGCCCTGGGACTAGCGGGAGCATGGGGCACCGGGGAGCTGTTTTTT; cdr3_aa: CASSFALGLAGAWGTGELFF